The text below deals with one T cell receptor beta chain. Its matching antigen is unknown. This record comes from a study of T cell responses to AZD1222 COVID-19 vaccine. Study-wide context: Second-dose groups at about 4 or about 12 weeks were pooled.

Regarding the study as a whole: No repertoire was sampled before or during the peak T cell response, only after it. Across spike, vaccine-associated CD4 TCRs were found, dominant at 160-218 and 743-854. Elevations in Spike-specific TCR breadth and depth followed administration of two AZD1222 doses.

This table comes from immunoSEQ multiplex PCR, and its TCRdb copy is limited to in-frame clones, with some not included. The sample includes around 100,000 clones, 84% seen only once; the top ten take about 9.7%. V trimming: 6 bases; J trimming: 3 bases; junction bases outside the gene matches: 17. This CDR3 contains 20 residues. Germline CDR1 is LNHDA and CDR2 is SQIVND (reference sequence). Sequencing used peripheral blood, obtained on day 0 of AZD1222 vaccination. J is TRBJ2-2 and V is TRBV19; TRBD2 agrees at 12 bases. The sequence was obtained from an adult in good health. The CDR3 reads CASSKGLAGPISGDTGELFF. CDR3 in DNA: TGTGCCAGTAGCAAAGGACTAGCGGGACCTATCTCCGGTGACACCGGGGAGCTGTTTTTT.